Listed below are T cell receptor beta chains from one sample, sequenced in a study of blood T cells in healthy people across ages. A single record per CDR3 protein comes from TCRdb applying MiXCR to the 5' RACE reads. The sample shows 750,000 or so distinct CDR3 sequences, 20% to 30% of them seen only once. The sample also formed part of further work on T cells of mothers and their children.

Sequences were obtained from blood. The receptors were sampled from a boy younger than 18 in good health. CDR3s include the opening cysteine and the closing phenylalanine or tryptophan. A D gene is named only where the DNA matches it firmly. Clone size appears in some rows only: once, few, many, or a class for an expanded clone.

.	TRBV7-8	TRBJ2-5	.	TGTGCCAGCAGCCGGGGATATGGAGGGACCCAGTACTTC	CASSRGYGGTQYF
.	TRBV9	TRBJ2-5	few	TGTGCCAGCAGCGTAGGGTCGGGGGGCTTATACCAAGAGACCCAGTACTTC	CASSVGSGGLYQETQYF
.	TRBV20-1	TRBJ2-7	few	TGCAGTGCTCTCCCAACTGAACCTTGGGACACCGCTGTCCAAGCCTACGAGCAGTACTTC	CSALPTEPWDTAVQAYEQYF
.	TRBV5-1	TRBJ2-3	few	TGCGCCAGCAGCTTGAGATGGGGGATGGACACAGATACGCAGTATTTT	CASSLRWGMDTDTQYF
TRBD1	TRBV5-1	TRBJ2-4	few	TGCGCCAGCAGCATAAGGGCCCGGCAGGGGGAAGCCAAAAACATTCAGTACTTC	CASSIRARQGEAKNIQYF
TRBD2	TRBV29-1	TRBJ2-1	few	TGCAGCGTCCTTGGACTAGCGGCCTACAATGAGCAGTTCTTC	CSVLGLAAYNEQFF
.	TRBV25-1	TRBJ2-3	.	TGTGCCAGCAGTGAATCGGCGGGGGCGCTAACAGATACGCAGTATTTT	CASSESAGALTDTQYF
.	TRBV9	TRBJ2-4	.	TGTGCCAGCAGCGTATCTGGCTCGGGCATTCAGTACTTC	CASSVSGSGIQYF
TRBD1	TRBV7-2	TRBJ1-5	few	TGTGCCAGCAGCCCCAAGGACAGGGGATCCAATCAGCCCCAGCATTTT	CASSPKDRGSNQPQHF
TRBD1	TRBV2	TRBJ1-6	.	TGTGCCAGCAGTGGGGCAGGGGGGAGTTCACCCCTCCACTTT	CASSGAGGSSPLHF
.	TRBV27	TRBJ2-1	few	TGTGCCAGCAGTACGCAACCGGACTACAAAGAGCAGTTCTTC	CASSTQPDYKEQFF
TRBD1	TRBV20-1	TRBJ2-7	.	TGCAGTGCTCGTAGGACAGGGGTTGGCTCCGAGCAGTACTTC	CSARRTGVGSEQYF
.	TRBV2	TRBJ1-2	few	TGTGCCAGCAGCAACGACATGTTCGACTATGGCTACACCTTC	CASSNDMFDYGYTF
TRBD2	TRBV7-9	TRBJ2-5	few	TGTGCCAGCAGCTTAGGCGGGGGGGCAGAGACCCAGTACTTC	CASSLGGGAETQYF
.	TRBV7-9	TRBJ2-1	.	TGTGCCAGCAGCCGTCCCGGGGCAGGGAGAGGCCACAATGAGCAGTTCTTC	CASSRPGAGRGHNEQFF
.	TRBV5-1	TRBJ2-5	.	TGCGCCAGCAGCATGGGACTCTCCCAAGAGACCCAGTACTTC	CASSMGLSQETQYF
TRBD2	TRBV5-1	TRBJ2-3	.	TGCGCCAGCAGCTTGGCCGGGACTAGCGGGATTCCCGTCCCAGATACGCAGTATTTT	CASSLAGTSGIPVPDTQYF
.	TRBV7-2	TRBJ1-1	.	TGTGCCAGCAGACACGCCGTAGACAGGAACACTGAAGCTTTCTTT	CASRHAVDRNTEAFF
TRBD2	TRBV7-2	TRBJ2-3	.	TGTGCCAGCAGCTTAGACGGGAGGGACACAGATACGCAGTATTTT	CASSLDGRDTDTQYF
.	TRBV29-1	TRBJ2-5	many	TGCAGCGTTAGCCCGGGACTTGGGGGAGAGACCCAGTACTTC	CSVSPGLGGETQYF
.	TRBV7-8	TRBJ2-1	.	TGTGCCAGCCTCCCCAGAACTCGCGGGGCCTACAATGAGCAGTTCTTC	CASLPRTRGAYNEQFF
.	TRBV12-3/TRBV12-4	TRBJ2-1	.	TGTGCCAGCATGGAGGGCGATGAGCAGTTCTTC	CASMEGDEQFF
.	TRBV7-6	TRBJ2-1	few	TGTGCCAGCAGCTTAGCGGACTATCGGGAGCAGTTCTTC	CASSLADYREQFF
.	TRBV4-1	TRBJ2-7	.	TGCGCCAGCAGCCAAGATCCGGTCGGCGGCAGCTCCTACGAGCAGTACTTC	CASSQDPVGGSSYEQYF
.	TRBV4-2	TRBJ2-1	few	TGTGCCAGCAGCCTAAATAGGGACTACAATGAGCAGTTCTTC	CASSLNRDYNEQFF
TRBD2	TRBV5-1	TRBJ2-1	.	TGCGCCAGCAGCTTGCCTAGCGGGGCACACAATGAGCAGTTCTTC	CASSLPSGAHNEQFF
.	TRBV7-6	TRBJ1-1	few	TGTGCCAGCAGCTTAGCGGCCGGTCCCGACACTGAAGCTTTCTTT	CASSLAAGPDTEAFF
.	TRBV27	TRBJ2-5	.	TGTGCCAGCAGTTTAATGGGGTCAGAGACCCAGTACTTC	CASSLMGSETQYF
.	TRBV20-1	TRBJ2-5	few	TGCAGTGCTAGAGATCTGTTGGGAAGGCGAGAGACCCAGTACTTC	CSARDLLGRRETQYF
TRBD2	TRBV28	TRBJ2-3	.	TGTGCCAGCTCCCTGCGGGGGGCTCCCACAGATACGCAGTATTTT	CASSLRGAPTDTQYF
.	TRBV7-2	TRBJ2-1	.	TGTGCCAGCAGCTTAACTCGGGTAGCCTGCAATGAGCAGTTCTTC	CASSLTRVACNEQFF
TRBD2	TRBV20-1	TRBJ2-5	few	TGCAGTGCGGAACTAGCGGGGCAAGAGACCCAGTACTTC	CSAELAGQETQYF
.	TRBV4-2	TRBJ1-1	few	TGTGCCAGCAGCCAAGTTCTAGGGGCTGAAGCTTTCTTT	CASSQVLGAEAFF
.	TRBV20-1	TRBJ2-1	.	TGCAGTGCTCTCTGGAGAGGGGGTGAGCAGTTCTTC	CSALWRGGEQFF
.	TRBV18	TRBJ1-6	.	TGTGCCAGCTCAAGCTCCTATAATTCACCCCTCCGCTTT	CASSSSYNSPLRF
TRBD1	TRBV11-2	TRBJ2-7	.	TGTGCCAGCAGCTTAGGGGGGACAGGGAGCGAGCAGTACTTC	CASSLGGTGSEQYF
.	TRBV7-8	TRBJ2-7	.	TGTGCCAGCACCGGCGGCAGGGCCTACGAGCAGTACTTC	CASTGGRAYEQYF
TRBD2	TRBV20-1	TRBJ2-1	.	TGCAGTGCCCGACTAGCGGGGGGCCCTGAGCAGTTCTTC	CSARLAGGPEQFF
.	TRBV5-1	TRBJ1-4	.	TGCGCCAGCAGCTTTACTCGGGGCCTGGATGAAAAACTGTTTTTT	CASSFTRGLDEKLFF
.	TRBV7-8	TRBJ1-1	few	TGTGCCAGCAGCTTCAGGGTGATAAACACTGAAGCTTTCTTT	CASSFRVINTEAFF
.	TRBV18	TRBJ2-1	.	TGTGCCAGCTCAACTTCGGTTCAGGGTATAGGCTCCTACAATGAGCAGTTCTTC	CASSTSVQGIGSYNEQFF